This T cell receptor (beta chain) was identified during a study of human T cells and chemical hapten exposure. Via MiXCR, TCRdb re-called the RACE reads, giving one row per CDR3 protein. The table has about 120,000 distinct CDR3 sequences, roughly 13% seen once. Overall study results and limits: The donor cohort had alopecia, so its immune response may not match that of healthy people. Counts of TCRs expanded at PT1 correlated positively with patch test score. The number of TCRs above 1 in 1000 frequency did not change after DPC sensitization. In comparison with controls, expanded TCRs gave rise to a significantly larger number of large CDR3 similarity clusters.

Of note for this clonotype: Its antigen is unknown.

Documented time point: patch test 1, 2 weeks after DPC sensitization. Treatment noted: therapeutic diphenylcyclopropenone sensitization with weekly scalp DPC. Germline CDR1 is KGHSH and CDR2 is LQKENI. The CDR3 has 13 residues. V was cut by 6 bases and J by 1 base, with 9 bases left in between. This TCR was recovered from a man between 18 and 29 years old with alopecia areata. Some clones in this sample may be carry-over from other donors' samples. Sample: whole blood, taken in connection with sensitization to the hapten diphenylcyclopropenone (DPC). The V call is TRBV18, the J call TRBJ2-5; TRBD2 might be the D (5 bases). The CDR3 DNA follows: TGTGCCAGCTCGCCGGACTCCCAAGAGACCCAGTACTTC. Its translation: CASSPDSQETQYF.